This entry lists 5 T cell receptor beta chains sequenced from one sample in a study of blood T cell repertoires in COVID-19. Sequenced by immunoSEQ multiplex PCR; TCRdb stores in-frame clones only, minus some. The sample shows about 200,000 clones, around 84% of them seen only once. The sample consisted of peripheral blood. These receptors all come from an elderly man with acute or convalescent COVID-19.

This clone showed up just a few times. The chain uses TRBV7-2 and TRBJ2-2; 9 bases fit TRBD1. Germline values: CDR1 SGHTA, CDR2 FQGNSA. There are 15 residues in the CDR3. J lost 4 bases, V lost 4 bases, and 4 bases had no gene match. CDR3 sequence (DNA): TGTGCCAGCAGCTACCGGGACAGGGTCACCGGGGAGCTGTTTTTT. Its translation: CASSYRDRVTGELFF.

The chain uses TRBV7-9 and TRBJ1-6; 8 nucleotides align to TRBD1. The length of the CDR3 is 16 residues. Germline V CDR1 and CDR2: SEHNR, FQNEAQ (reference sequence). V was pared by 5 bases and J by 6 bases, with 9 bases of the junction left unmatched. CDR3 sequence (DNA): TGTGCCAGCAGCCCCCCGGGACAGGAGAGTAATTCACCCCTCCACTTT. This codes for CASSPPGQESNSPLHF.

The V gene is TRBV28, the J gene TRBJ1-2; TRBD1 might be the D (6 bases). The CDR3 loop spans 14 amino acids. Germline V CDR1 and CDR2: MDHEN, SYDVKM. V was shortened by 5 bases and J by 3 bases, with 13 bases between the two germline ends. The CDR3: CASSERTAHYGYTF. In DNA form, the CDR3 reads TGTGCCAGCAGTGAACGGACAGCTCACTATGGCTACACCTTC.

The chain has TRBV29-1 and TRBJ2-3, with D possibly matching TRBD1 (6 bases). Germline CDR1 SQVTM, CDR2 ANQGSEA. Trimming cost V 5 bases and J 7 bases, with 13 bases left between them. CDR3 length equals 12 residues. CDR3: CSVYSGENTQYF. In nucleotides, the CDR3 is TGCAGCGTTTATTCAGGGGAGAATACGCAGTATTTT.

This rearrangement joins TRBV5-1 to TRBJ2-1; TRBD2 matches at 13 bases. Germline V gene lookup returns CDR1 SGHRS and CDR2 YFSETQ. The junction had 3 bases not matched to a gene; V was cut back by 3 bases and J by 3 bases. The CDR3 runs 16 residues. The CDR3 reads CASSWTSGSGYNEQFF. CDR3 sequence (DNA): TGCGCCAGCAGCTGGACTAGCGGGAGTGGCTACAATGAGCAGTTCTTC. Full variable domain (remainder filled in from reference TRBV5-1 and TRBJ2-1): KAGVTQTPRYLIKTRGQQVTLSCSPISGHRSVSWYQQTPGQGLQFLFEYFSETQRNKGNFPGRFSGRQFSNSRSEMNVSTLELGDSALYLCASSWTSGSGYNEQFFGPGTRLTVL.